This note documents a single T cell receptor (beta chain) sequence. Antigen: not known. The entry originates in a study of T cell responses to AZD1222 COVID-19 vaccine. The study, taken as a whole, reports: The repertoires were collected only after the peak T cell response. Regions 160-218 and 743-854 held dominance among vaccine-associated CD4 TCRs, which spanned spike.

Germline CDR1 and CDR2: SGHRS and YFSETQ. The CDR3 runs to 15 residues. V was shortened by 3 bases and J by 0 bases, with 12 bases between the two germline ends. Only in-frame clones appear in the TCRdb table, and some are missing; sequencing was by immunoSEQ multiplex PCR. The repertoire holds about 78,000 clones, with nearly 90% as singletons. The sample in question was peripheral blood, obtained on day 0 of MenACWY control vaccination. The chain employs TRBV5-1 and TRBJ1-1, with D perhaps TRBD1 (6 bases). This sequence originates from an adult in good health. As DNA, the CDR3 is TGCGCCAGCAGCTCGACAGGTCTTTTGAACACTGAAGCTTTCTTT. As protein: CASSSTGLLNTEAFF.